This entry describes one T cell receptor (beta chain). Its target is unknown. Treatment: some 19 received Ad26.COV2.S at low or high dose, single or two shots; 5 received placebo; per-sample allocation not given. Repertoires come from day 63 after the first vaccine or placebo injection. Boston supplied an adult donor aged 18-55 years. TCRdb's table, derived via immunoSEQ multiplex PCR, lists solely in-frame clones and lacks some. The data hold about 420,000 clones, with roughly 90% observed a single time. The data were taken from a study of Ad26.COV2.S vaccination and SARS-CoV-2 variants. Study at large: As a participant in COV1001, the donor was in the Ad26.COV2.S trial arm. Administration of Ad26.COV2.S was intramuscular, either once or twice 56 days apart.

From germline, CDR1 is MNHNY and CDR2 SVGAGI (reference sequence). The trim removed 2 bases at V and 6 bases at J, leaving 1 base unmatched. The CDR3 consists of 14 residues. Findings and caveats of the study: Spike-specific TCR breadth ran higher among vaccine recipients than placebo recipients.

The V and J genes are TRBV6-6 and TRBJ2-7, with 13 bases aligning to TRBD2. The source material was peripheral blood, sampled in a trial of Ad26.COV2.S vaccine versus placebo. The receptor's source is a person aged 18-65 years who received the Ad26.COV2.S COVID-19 vaccine or a placebo. The CDR3 region has the DNA TGTGCCAGCAGTTACGGACTAGCGGGGGTCGAGCAGTACTTC. Its protein product is CASSYGLAGVEQYF.